This T cell receptor (beta chain) was captured by sequencing in a study of blood T cell repertoires in COVID-19. TCRdb keeps only in-frame clones here, not all; method: immunoSEQ multiplex PCR. The sample lists about 300,000 clones; 65% to 90% were seen once. Study members were between about 18 and 95 years old and lived in 24 US regions. CDR3 length equals 14 residues. The V gene's germline CDR1 is LNHDA and CDR2 SQIVND (reference sequence). V lost 5 bases, J lost 7 bases, and 7 bases stayed unmatched. This clone was counted a single time. The sample comprised PBMCs or T cells enriched from blood (not recorded which). V is TRBV19 and J is TRBJ2-1; TRBD2 matches at 8 bases. This TCR came from a young man who had recovered from COVID-19. In DNA, the CDR3 is TGTGCCAGTAGTTGGGCGGGAGGTCGGAATGAGCAGTTCTTC. Translation: CASSWAGGRNEQFF. Complete variable domain (other parts from reference TRBV19 and TRBJ2-1): DGGITQSPKYLFRKEGQNVTLSCEQNLNHDAMYWYRQDPGQGLRLIYYSQIVNDFQKGDIAEGYSVSREKKESFPLTVTSAQKNPTAFYLCASSWAGGRNEQFFGPGTRLTVL.